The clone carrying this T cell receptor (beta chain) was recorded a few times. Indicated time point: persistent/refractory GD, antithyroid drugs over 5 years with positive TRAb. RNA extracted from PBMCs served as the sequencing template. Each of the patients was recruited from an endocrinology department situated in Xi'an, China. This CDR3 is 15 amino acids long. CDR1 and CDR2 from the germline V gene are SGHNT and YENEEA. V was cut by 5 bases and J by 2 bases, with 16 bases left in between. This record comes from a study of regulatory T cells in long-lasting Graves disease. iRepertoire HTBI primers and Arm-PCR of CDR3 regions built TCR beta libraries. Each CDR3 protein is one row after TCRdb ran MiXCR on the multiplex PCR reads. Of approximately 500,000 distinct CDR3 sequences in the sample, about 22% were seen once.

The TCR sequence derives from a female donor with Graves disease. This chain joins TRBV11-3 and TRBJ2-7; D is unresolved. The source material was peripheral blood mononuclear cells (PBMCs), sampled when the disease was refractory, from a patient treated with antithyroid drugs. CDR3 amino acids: CASSISRPHTYEQYF. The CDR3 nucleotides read TGTGCCAGCAGCATCTCCCGACCTCACACCTACGAGCAGTACTTC.